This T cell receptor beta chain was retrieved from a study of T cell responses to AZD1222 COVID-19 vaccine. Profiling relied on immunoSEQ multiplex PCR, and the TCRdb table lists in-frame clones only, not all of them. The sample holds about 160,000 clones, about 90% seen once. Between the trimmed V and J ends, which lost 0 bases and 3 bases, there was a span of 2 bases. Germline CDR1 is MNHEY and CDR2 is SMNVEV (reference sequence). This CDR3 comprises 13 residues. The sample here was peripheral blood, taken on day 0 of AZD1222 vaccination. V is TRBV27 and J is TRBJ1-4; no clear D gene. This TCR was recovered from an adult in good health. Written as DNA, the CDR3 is TGTGCCAGCAGTTTATCCTCTAATGAAAAACTGTTTTTT. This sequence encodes CASSLSSNEKLFF.